The source of this T cell receptor (beta chain) is a study of vaccination effects on CD4 cells after COVID-19. Study context: Vaccination of participants consisted of two doses of either the BNT162b2 or mRNA-1273 vaccine.

ViraFEST assay sequencing came after antigen-specific CD4+ T cells were expanded with viral peptide pools. It was after more than 8 days of culture that CD4+ T cells were isolated. No vaccinee had earlier SARS-CoV-2 infection, and nucleocapsid antibodies were negative. Half the medium was replaced with IL-2 medium on days 3 and 7. Findings of the study overall: Convalescent patients in the study were few, and early post-infection timepoints were absent. Common cold coronaviruses were cross-recognized by only 1 of 255 vaccine-induced clones in healthy vaccinees.

Assay used: immunoSEQ multiplex PCR; TCRdb lists only in-frame clones, some missing. This sample has around 25,000 clones; approximately 72% occur once, and the top ten carry roughly a tenth. This clone has only a few counts. Its matching antigen is unknown. This CDR3 contains 15 residues. From germline, CDR1 is DFQATT and CDR2 SNEGSKA (reference sequence). Trimming removed 3 bases from V and 0 bases from J, with 13 bases in between. The gene calls are TRBV20-1 and TRBJ2-3; unclear D gene. The clonotype comes from a human donor who received a COVID-19 vaccine. The sample in question was CD4+ T cells from PBMCs cultured with SARS-CoV-2 spike peptides, obtained before COVID-19 vaccination. CDR3 residues: CSASSSVTSTDTQYF. The CDR3 coding sequence is TGCAGTGCTAGTTCCTCGGTCACTAGCACAGATACGCAGTATTTT.